Listed here is a single T cell receptor (beta chain). RNA totalling roughly 0.45 to 1 ug underwent reverse transcription with random hexamers. Each CDR3 protein is one row after TCRdb ran MiXCR on the immunoSEQ multiplex PCR reads. In the table there are some 190,000 distinct CDR3 sequences, roughly 92% of which are singletons. The sample comes from a study of CD8 T cells in Susac syndrome. Between the trimmed V and J ends, which lost 11 bases and 7 bases, there was a span of 11 bases. The CDR3 has 10 amino acids. In germline, CDR1 is MDHEN, CDR2 SYDVKM. TCR beta from blood CD8+ and CD4+ T cells was sequenced.

This TCR came from a human donor in good health. The rearrangement links TRBV28 to TRBJ1-2, with D unresolved. Specimen: CD4+ T cells from PBMCs. The CDR3 DNA reads as TGTGCCGTCCGGGAGGCTGGCTACACCTTC. Protein product: CAVREAGYTF.